This note documents a single T cell receptor (beta chain) sequence. What it binds is unknown. This entry comes from a study of cytomegalovirus exposure and HLA in healthy donors. The study, taken as a whole, reports: A missense DCLRE1C variant was associated with V- and J-gene trimming of TCR beta chains in a later analysis, and an independent cohort replicated the association. Association with HLA alleles at 0.05 false discovery rate was found for roughly 17,000 TCR beta sequences in a later analysis. High sensitivity and specificity were reportedly achieved when the classifier diagnosed cytomegalovirus status.

Amplification used 60 Vbeta primers and 13 Jbeta primers. Per the study methods: The count from a later analysis was some 81 million unique TCR beta chains, 9 million to 12 million of them shared. Sequenced by immunoSEQ multiplex PCR; TCRdb stores in-frame clones only, minus some. V and J calls and clone size are copied from that table; D and trimming were computed from the DNA. The table shows approximately 170,000 clones, with about 77% occurring only once. Looked up from germline, CDR1 is SGHRS and CDR2 is YFSETQ. The length of the CDR3 is 15 residues. The germline V and J ends were trimmed by 0 bases and 3 bases, with 10 bases remaining between them.

The sequence was collected from a man between 18 and 35 years old in good health and CMV-seropositive. Material: PBMCs. The chain employs TRBV5-1 and TRBJ1-5; D is unclear. DNA of the CDR3: TGCGCCAGCAGCTTGGCCGGCAGGATCAATCAGCCCCAGCATTTT. It translates to CASSLAGRINQPQHF.